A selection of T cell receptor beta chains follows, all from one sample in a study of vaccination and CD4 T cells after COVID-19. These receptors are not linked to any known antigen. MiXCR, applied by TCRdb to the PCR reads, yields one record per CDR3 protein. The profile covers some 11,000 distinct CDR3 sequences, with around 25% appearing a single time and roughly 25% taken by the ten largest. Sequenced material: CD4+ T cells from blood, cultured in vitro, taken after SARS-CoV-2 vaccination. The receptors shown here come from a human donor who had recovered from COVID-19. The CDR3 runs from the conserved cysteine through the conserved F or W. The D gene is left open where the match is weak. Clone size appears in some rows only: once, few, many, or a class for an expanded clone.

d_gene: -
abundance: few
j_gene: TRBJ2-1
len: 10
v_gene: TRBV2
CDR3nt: TGTGCCAGCGGTGGGAATGAGCAGTTCTTC
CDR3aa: CASGGNEQFF

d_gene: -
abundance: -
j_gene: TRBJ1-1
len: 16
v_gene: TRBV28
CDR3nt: TGTGCCAGCAGTAGAACTCAGGCGGGAGGGCACACTGAAGCTTTCTTT
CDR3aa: CASSRTQAGGHTEAFF

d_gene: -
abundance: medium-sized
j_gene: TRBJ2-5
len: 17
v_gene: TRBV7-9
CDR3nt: TGTGCCAGCAGCTTAGCGTGGGGAAGCCGGTTCCAAGAGACCCAGTACTTC
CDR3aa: CASSLAWGSRFQETQYF

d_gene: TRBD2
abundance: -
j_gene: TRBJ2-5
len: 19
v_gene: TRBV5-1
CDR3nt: TGCGCCAGCAGCTTGGACACAGGGTTTTCGGCGGGAGGCGGTAAGACCCAGTACTTC
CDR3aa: CASSLDTGFSAGGGKTQYF

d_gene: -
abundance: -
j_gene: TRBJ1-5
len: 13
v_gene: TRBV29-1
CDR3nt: TGCAGCGTGGGGGACGGCGGTCGGGAGCCCCAGCATTTT
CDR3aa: CSVGDGGREPQHF

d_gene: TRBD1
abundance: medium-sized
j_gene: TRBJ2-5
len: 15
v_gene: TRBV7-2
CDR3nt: TGTGCCAGCAGCTTAGCTAGGCGGGCAGGGGGGACCCAGTACTTC
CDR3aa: CASSLARRAGGTQYF

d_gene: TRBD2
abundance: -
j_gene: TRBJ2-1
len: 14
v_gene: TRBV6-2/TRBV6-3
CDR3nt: TGTGCCAGCAGGGGGGGGACGTTGGGGGATGAGCAGTTCTTC
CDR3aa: CASRGGTLGDEQFF

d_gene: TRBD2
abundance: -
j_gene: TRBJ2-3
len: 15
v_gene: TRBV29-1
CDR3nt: TGCAGCGTTGAAGGGACTAGCGGGAGCACAGATACGCAGTATTTT
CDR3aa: CSVEGTSGSTDTQYF

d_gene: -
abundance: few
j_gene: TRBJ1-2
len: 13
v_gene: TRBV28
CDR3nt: TGTGCCAGCAGTTTATTCACAGACTATGGCTACACCTTC
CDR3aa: CASSLFTDYGYTF

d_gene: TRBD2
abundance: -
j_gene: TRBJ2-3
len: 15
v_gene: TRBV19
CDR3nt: TGTGCCAGTAGCCTTATAGCGGGAGTGGTAGATACGCAGTATTTT
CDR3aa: CASSLIAGVVDTQYF

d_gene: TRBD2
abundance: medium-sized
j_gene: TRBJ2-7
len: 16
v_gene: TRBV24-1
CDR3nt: TGTGCCACCAGTGATACGGCTAGCGGGAGGATCTACGAGCAGTACTTC
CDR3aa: CATSDTASGRIYEQYF

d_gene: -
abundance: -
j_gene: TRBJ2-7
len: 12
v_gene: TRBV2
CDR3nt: TGTGCCAGCAGGACAGACTCCTACGAGCAGTACTTC
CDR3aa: CASRTDSYEQYF

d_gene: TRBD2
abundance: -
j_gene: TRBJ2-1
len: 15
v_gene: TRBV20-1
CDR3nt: TGCAGTGTCTCTCCCGGGACTAGGGTATCCAATGAGCAGTTCTTC
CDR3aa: CSVSPGTRVSNEQFF

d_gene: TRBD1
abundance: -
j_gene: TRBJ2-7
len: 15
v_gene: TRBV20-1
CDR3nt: TGCAGTGCTCACCCTCCCGGGACAGGGGGAGACGAGCAGTACTTC
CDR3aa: CSAHPPGTGGDEQYF

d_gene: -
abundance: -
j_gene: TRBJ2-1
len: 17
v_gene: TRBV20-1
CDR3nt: TGCAGTGCTAGAGGTCTACCGATACAGGGTACGGGGAATGAGCAGTTCTTC
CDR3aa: CSARGLPIQGTGNEQFF

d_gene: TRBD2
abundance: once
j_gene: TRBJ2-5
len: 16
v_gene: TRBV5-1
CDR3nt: TGCGCCAGCAGCGTTTCGGGACTAGTTAAACCGGAGACCCAGTACTTC
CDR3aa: CASSVSGLVKPETQYF

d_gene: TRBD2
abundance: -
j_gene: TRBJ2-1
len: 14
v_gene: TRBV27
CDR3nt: TGTGCCAGCAGGGGACTAGCGAATCACAATGAGCAGTTCTTC
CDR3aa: CASRGLANHNEQFF

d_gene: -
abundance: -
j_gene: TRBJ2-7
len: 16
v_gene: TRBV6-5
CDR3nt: TGTGCCAGCAGTTACCGATCCGGGACTCCCCCTAGGGAGCAGTACTTC
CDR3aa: CASSYRSGTPPREQYF

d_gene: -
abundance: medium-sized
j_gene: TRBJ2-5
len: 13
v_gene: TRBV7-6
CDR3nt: TGTGCCAGCAGCCCCGGGGCCGGAGAGACCCAGTACTTC
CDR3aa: CASSPGAGETQYF

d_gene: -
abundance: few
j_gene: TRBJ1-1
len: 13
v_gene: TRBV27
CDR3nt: TGTGCCAGCAGTTCAAGTATGAACACTGAAGCTTTCTTT
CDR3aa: CASSSSMNTEAFF

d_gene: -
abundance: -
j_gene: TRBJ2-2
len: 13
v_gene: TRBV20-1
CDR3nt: TGCAGTGCTAGAGATCCTGGGGCGGGGGAGCTGTTTTTT
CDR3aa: CSARDPGAGELFF

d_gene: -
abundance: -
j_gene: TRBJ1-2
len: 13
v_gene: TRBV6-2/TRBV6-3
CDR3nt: TGTGCCAGCAGTTTGGACGGATACTATGGCTACACCTTC
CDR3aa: CASSLDGYYGYTF

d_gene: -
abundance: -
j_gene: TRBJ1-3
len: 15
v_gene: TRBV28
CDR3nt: TGTGCCAGCAGTTTAGTACGGCCATCAGGAAACACCATATATTTT
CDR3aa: CASSLVRPSGNTIYF

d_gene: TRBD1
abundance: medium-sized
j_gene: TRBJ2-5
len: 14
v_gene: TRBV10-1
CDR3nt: TGCGCCAGCAGCTCTGGGACAGTCCGGGAGACCCAGTACTTC
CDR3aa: CASSSGTVRETQYF

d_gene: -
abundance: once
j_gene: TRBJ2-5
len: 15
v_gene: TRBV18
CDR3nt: TGTGCCAGCTCACCACCGGCATCAGGGCTAGAGACCCAGTACTTC
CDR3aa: CASSPPASGLETQYF

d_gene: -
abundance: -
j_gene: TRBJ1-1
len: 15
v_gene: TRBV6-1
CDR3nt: TGTGCCAGCTTGCTAGGTGGCGCCGGGAACACTGAAGCTTTCTTT
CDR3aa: CASLLGGAGNTEAFF

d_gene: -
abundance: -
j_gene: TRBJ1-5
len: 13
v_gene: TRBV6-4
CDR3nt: TGTGCCAGCAGTGAATCATCTAATCAGCCCCAGCATTTT
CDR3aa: CASSESSNQPQHF

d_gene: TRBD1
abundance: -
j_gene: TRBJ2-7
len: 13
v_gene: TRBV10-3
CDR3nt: TGTGCCATCAGTGAGTCCGAGACAGGGATACAGTACTTC
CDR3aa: CAISESETGIQYF

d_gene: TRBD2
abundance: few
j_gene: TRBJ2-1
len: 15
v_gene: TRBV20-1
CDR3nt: TGCAGTGTCCCTCCCGGGACTAGGGTATCCAATGAGCAGTTCTTC
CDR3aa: CSVPPGTRVSNEQFF

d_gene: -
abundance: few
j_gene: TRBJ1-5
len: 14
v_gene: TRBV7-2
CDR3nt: TGTGCCAGCAGCTTAGAGGCTGGAAATCAGCCCCAGCATTTT
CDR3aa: CASSLEAGNQPQHF

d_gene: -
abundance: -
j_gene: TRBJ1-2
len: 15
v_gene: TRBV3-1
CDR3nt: TGTGCCAGCAGCCAAGATCTCTCGAGGGTGGTTGGCTACACCTTC
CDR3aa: CASSQDLSRVVGYTF

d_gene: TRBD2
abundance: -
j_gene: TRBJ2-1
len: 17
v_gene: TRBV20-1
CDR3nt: TGCAGTGCTAAAGCAGGAGCTAGCGGGAGCCACTACAATGAGCAGTTCTTC
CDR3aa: CSAKAGASGSHYNEQFF

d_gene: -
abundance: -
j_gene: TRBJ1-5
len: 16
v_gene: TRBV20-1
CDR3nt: TGCAGTGCCCGAGGGTCAGGCTCCCTTAGCAATCAGCCCCAGCATTTT
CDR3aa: CSARGSGSLSNQPQHF

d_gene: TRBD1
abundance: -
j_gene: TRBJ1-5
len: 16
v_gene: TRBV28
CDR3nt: TGTGCCAGCAGCTTCCAGGGGGCCCCCGGGGATCAGCCCCAGCATTTT
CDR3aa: CASSFQGAPGDQPQHF

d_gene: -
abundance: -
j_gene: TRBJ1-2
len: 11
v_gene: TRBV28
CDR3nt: TGTGCCAGCAGTCCTAACTATGGCTACACCTTC
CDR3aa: CASSPNYGYTF

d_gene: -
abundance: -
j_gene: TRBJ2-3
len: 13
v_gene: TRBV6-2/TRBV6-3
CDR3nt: TGTGCCAGCAGGCCCGCCTTGCGTGGTACGCAGTATTTT
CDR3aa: CASRPALRGTQYF

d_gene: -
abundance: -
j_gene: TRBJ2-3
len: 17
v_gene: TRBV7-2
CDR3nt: TGTGCCAGCAATATAGACGGGGATCCCCTCGGCACAGATACGCAGTATTTT
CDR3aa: CASNIDGDPLGTDTQYF

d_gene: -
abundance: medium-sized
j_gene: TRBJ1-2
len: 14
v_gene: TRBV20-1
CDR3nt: TGCAGTGCTAGAGATGGCCGGGTTCACTATGGCTACACCTTC
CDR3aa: CSARDGRVHYGYTF

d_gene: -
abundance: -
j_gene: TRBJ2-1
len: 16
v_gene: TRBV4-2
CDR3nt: TGTGCCAGCAGCCAAGATCATGGGAGCTCCTACAATGAGCAGTTCTTC
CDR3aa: CASSQDHGSSYNEQFF

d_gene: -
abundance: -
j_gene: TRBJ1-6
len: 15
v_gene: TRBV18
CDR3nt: TGTGCCAGCTCCCCTACACGGCAGGGGAGTTCACCCCTCCACTTT
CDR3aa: CASSPTRQGSSPLHF

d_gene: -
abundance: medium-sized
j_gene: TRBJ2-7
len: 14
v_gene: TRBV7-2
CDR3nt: TGTGCCAGCAGCTTAATGCTGGGGCCCTACGAGCAGTACTTC
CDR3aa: CASSLMLGPYEQYF

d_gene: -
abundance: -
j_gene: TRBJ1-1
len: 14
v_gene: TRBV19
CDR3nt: TGTGCCAGTACAATCTCCACGGTGAACACTGAAGCTTTCTTT
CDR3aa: CASTISTVNTEAFF

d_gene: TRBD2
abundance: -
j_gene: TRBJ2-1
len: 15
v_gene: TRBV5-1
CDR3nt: TGCGCCAGCAGCTTTAGCGGGGGACCCGGGTATGAGCAGTTCTTC
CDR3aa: CASSFSGGPGYEQFF

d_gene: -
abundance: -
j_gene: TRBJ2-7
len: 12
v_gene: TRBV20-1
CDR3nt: TGCAGTGCTAGAGATCTTCCCTACGAGCAGTACTTC
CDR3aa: CSARDLPYEQYF

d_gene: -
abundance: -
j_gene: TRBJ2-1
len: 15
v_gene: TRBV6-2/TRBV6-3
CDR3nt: TGTGCCAGCAGTCTGGGGGCTAGCTCCTACAATGAGCAGTTCTTC
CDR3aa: CASSLGASSYNEQFF

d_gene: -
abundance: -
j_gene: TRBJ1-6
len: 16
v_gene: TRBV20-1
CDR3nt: TGCAGTGCTAGAGATCAACGGGACGGCCTAAATTCACCCCTCCACTTT
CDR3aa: CSARDQRDGLNSPLHF

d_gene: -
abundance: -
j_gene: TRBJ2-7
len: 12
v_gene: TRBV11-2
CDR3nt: TGTGCCAGCAGCTTAGAAGGTTTCGAGCAGTACTTC
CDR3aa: CASSLEGFEQYF

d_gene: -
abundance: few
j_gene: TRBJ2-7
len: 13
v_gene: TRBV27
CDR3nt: TGTGCCACCAACCATTGGGGGGACCACGAGCAGTACTTC
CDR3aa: CATNHWGDHEQYF

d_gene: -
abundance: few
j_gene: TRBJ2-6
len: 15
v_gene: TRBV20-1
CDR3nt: TGCAGTGCAAGACCTGACAGCTCTGGGGCCAACGTCCTGACTTTC
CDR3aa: CSARPDSSGANVLTF

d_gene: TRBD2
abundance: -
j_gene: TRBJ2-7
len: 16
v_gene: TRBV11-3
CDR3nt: TGTGCCAGCAGCTTAAGACCTAGCGGGGGCTCCTACGAGCAGTACTTC
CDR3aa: CASSLRPSGGSYEQYF

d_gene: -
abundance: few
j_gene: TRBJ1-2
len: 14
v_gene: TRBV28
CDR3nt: TGTGCCAGCAGTTCAGGAGACACGGTATATGGCTACACCTTC
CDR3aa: CASSSGDTVYGYTF

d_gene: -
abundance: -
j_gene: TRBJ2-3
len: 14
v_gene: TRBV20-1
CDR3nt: TGCAGTGCTAGAAGGGGCGGAAGCACAGATACGCAGTATTTT
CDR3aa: CSARRGGSTDTQYF

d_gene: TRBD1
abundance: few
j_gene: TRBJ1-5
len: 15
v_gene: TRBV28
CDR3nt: TGTGCCAGCAGTTTTGGCGACAGGGTCCATCAGCCCCAGCATTTT
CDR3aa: CASSFGDRVHQPQHF